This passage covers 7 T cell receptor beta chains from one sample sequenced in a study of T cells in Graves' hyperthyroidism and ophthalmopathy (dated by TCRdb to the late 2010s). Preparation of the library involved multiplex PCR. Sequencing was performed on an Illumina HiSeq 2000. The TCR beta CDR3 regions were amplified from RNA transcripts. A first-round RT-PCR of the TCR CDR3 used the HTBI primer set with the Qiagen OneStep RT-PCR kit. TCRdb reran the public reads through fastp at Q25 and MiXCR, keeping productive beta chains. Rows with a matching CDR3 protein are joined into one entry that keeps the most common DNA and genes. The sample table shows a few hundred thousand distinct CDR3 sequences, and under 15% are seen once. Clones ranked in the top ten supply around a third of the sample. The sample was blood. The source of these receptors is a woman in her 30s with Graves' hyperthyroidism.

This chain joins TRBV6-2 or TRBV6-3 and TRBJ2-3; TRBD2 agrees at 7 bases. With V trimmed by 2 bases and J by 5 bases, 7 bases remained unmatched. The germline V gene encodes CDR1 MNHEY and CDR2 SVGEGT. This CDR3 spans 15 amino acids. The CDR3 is CASSYGGGGGDTQYF. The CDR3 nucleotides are TGTGCCAGCAGTTACGGGGGGGGGGGGGGAGATACGCAGTATTTT.

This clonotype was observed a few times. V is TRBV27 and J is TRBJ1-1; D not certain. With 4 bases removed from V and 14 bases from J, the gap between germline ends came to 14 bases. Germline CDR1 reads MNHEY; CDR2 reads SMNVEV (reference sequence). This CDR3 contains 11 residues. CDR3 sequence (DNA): TGTGCCAGCAGTTACGGGCCGGAGGAGTTCTTT. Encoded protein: CASSYGPEEFF.

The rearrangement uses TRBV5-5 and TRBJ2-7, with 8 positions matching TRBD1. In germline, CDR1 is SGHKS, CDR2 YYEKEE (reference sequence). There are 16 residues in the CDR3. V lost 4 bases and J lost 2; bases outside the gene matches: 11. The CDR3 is CASSLTGQGRAYEQYF. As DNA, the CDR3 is TGTGCCAGCAGCCTAACTGGACAGGGAAGAGCCTACGAGCAGTACTTC.

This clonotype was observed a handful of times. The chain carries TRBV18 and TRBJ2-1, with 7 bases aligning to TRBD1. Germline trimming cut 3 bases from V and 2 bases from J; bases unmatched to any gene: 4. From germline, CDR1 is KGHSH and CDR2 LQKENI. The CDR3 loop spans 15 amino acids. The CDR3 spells CASSPQGVPYNEQFF. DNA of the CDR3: TGTGCCAGCTCACCGCAGGGGGTTCCCTACAATGAGCAGTTCTTC.

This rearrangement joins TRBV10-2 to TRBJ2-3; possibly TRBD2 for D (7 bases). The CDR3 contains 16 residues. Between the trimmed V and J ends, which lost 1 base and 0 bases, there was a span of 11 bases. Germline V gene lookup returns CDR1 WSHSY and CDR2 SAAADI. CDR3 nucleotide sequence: TGCGCCAGCAGTGAGTGGGGGGGCGCTAGCACAGATACGCAGTATTTT. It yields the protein CASSEWGGASTDTQYF.

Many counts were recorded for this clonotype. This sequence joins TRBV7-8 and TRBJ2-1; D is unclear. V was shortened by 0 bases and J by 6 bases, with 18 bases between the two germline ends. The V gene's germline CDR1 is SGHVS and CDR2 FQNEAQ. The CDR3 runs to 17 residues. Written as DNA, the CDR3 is TGTGCCAGCAGCTTAGCGGTTTCGAACTGGGAACCCAATGAGCAGTTCTTC. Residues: CASSLAVSNWEPNEQFF.

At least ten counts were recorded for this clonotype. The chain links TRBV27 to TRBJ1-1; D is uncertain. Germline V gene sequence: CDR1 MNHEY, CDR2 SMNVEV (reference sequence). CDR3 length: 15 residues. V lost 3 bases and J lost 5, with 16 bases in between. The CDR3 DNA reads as TGTGCCAGCAGTTTGGGGAGCGCATTGGGGACTGAAGCTTTCTTT. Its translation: CASSLGSALGTEAFF.